The clone carrying this T cell receptor (beta chain) has just one count. Its antigen is still unknown. Its ends do not fully match the called genes, so a read error is possible. The second PCR ran 7 to 11 cycles with a sample-barcoded 5' primer and J-beta primers. Researchers report that a template-switch adaptor with 12 random nucleotides tagged each cDNA molecule. TCRdb re-derived calls from the 5' RACE reads in MiXCR, one entry per CDR3 protein. The sample has nearly 800,000 distinct CDR3 sequences, around 25% seen once; the top ten hold 3.7%. The data are from a study of blood T cells in healthy people across ages. Overall study results and limits: Investigators treated diversity estimates from one million T cells as underestimates.

The germline V gene has CDR1 SEHNR and CDR2 FQNEAQ (reference sequence). The CDR3 extends over 15 amino acids. The sample was also linked to a second study, of T cells of mothers and their children. Per that study: The study recruited a few healthy Caucasian mothers and their six children as donors. Sequencing got over 8 million TCR beta CDR3 reads from each mother and approximately 3 million from each child.

The sequenced sample was blood. V gene TRBV7-9 combines with J gene TRBJ2-4, with TRBD2 matching over 7 bases. This sequence originates from a boy under 18 in good health. CDR3 coding DNA: TGTGCCAGCAGCGATACGGGGAGGGTGTCGAGCATTCAGCACTTC. As protein: CASSDTGRVSSIQHF.